This TCR beta chain was retrieved from a study of T-cell memory formation after mild COVID-19. In this sample, this clonotype turned up many times. The authors produced TCR alpha and TCR beta cDNA libraries with sample barcodes and UMIs by 5'RACE using constant-segment primers. TCRdb used MiXCR to reprocess the 5' RACE reads, holding one entry per CDR3 protein. The sample consists of over 120,000 distinct CDR3 sequences, 5.5% to 7% of them appearing once. The specimen sequenced was PBMCs or a T cell subset sorted from them (not recorded which). The origin of this receptor is an adult woman who had mild COVID-19 (a few samples of this study predate the infection). Cell type and time point are not known.

The CDR3 DNA sequence: TGCGCCAGCAGCTTGTTTACGGCTCTCGGTAATGAAAAACTGTTTTTT. Protein: CASSLFTALGNEKLFF. The rearrangement uses TRBV5-1 and TRBJ1-4, with D unclear. The CDR3 extends over 16 amino acids. Germline-derived CDR1 and CDR2 are SGHRS and YFSETQ. The V end lost 1 base, the J end lost 4 bases, and 14 bases lay between the germline ends.